These 17 T cell receptor beta chains share one sample of origin, sequenced in a study of Ad26.COV2.S vaccination and SARS-CoV-2 variants. Stated treatment: around 19 received Ad26.COV2.S at low or high dose, single or two shots; roughly five received placebo; per-sample allocation not given. All samples were drawn on day 63, counting from the first vaccine or placebo injection. TCRdb keeps only in-frame clones here, not all; method: immunoSEQ multiplex PCR. Of 300,000 to 350,000 clones detected, 70% to 90% appear once; the ten largest clones hold around 10%. The sequences come from peripheral blood, collected in a trial of Ad26.COV2.S vaccine versus placebo. Receptors originate from a person between 18 and 60 years old who received the Ad26.COV2.S COVID-19 vaccine or a placebo.

This sequence joins TRBV3-1 (or the pseudogene TRBV3-2) and TRBJ1-2; 8 bases map to TRBD1. Per the germline V gene, CDR1 is LGHDT and CDR2 is YNNKEL (reference sequence). The trim removed 4 bases at V and 6 bases at J, leaving 4 bases unmatched. The length of the CDR3 is 13 residues. The CDR3 loop is CASSLGQGDGYTF. Here the CDR3 DNA reads TGTGCCAGCAGCCTAGGACAGGGAGATGGCTACACCTTC.

This clone has just a few counts. The chain joins TRBV2 to TRBJ2-2; TRBD1 is a possible D gene (5 bases). Germline V CDR1 and CDR2: SNHLY, FYNNEI. CDR3 length: 14 amino acids. Trimming removed 8 bases at V and 3 bases at J, with 13 bases between. The CDR3 sequence: CASLREVDTGELFF. The CDR3, as DNA: TGTGCCAGCCTCAGGGAAGTCGACACCGGGGAGCTGTTTTTT.

This clone was observed a single time. For the CDR3, the DNA is TGTGCCAGCGGCTATCGAGGCAGGGCCCACGAGCAGTACTTC. Its translation is CASGYRGRAHEQYF. J is TRBJ2-7 and V is TRBV12-1; the table names TRBD1, a call not compared with the DNA. TRBV12-1 is shown as a pseudogene. This CDR3 contains 14 residues.

V usage is TRBV7-2 and J usage is TRBJ2-6, with D perhaps assigned TRBD1 or TRBD2 (6 bases each). The CDR3 consists of 19 residues. V was shortened by 0 bases and J by 1 base, with 16 bases between the two germline ends. Germline CDR1 is SGHTA and CDR2 is FQGNSA. The CDR3 DNA follows: TGTGCCAGCAGCTTAGCGCTCACGGGGGCAGGGTCTGGGGCCAACGTCCTGACTTTC. This encodes CASSLALTGAGSGANVLTF.

The chain combines TRBV7-2 with TRBJ2-3; 10 nucleotides align to TRBD2. CDR1 is SGHTA and CDR2 is FQGNSA in the germline V gene. CDR3 length: 17 amino acids. The V and J ends lost 7 bases and 2 bases, in that order; junction bases with no gene match: 12. The CDR3 DNA reads as TGTGCCAGCAAACTTAGTGGGACTAGCGCCTACACAGATACGCAGTATTTT. Protein product: CASKLSGTSAYTDTQYF.

This clone was seen just once. This chain connects TRBV15 to TRBJ2-7; no clear D gene. Germline V gene lookup returns CDR1 LNHNV and CDR2 YYDKDF (reference sequence). The CDR3 contains 12 residues. Trimming removed 1 base from V and 5 bases from J, with 6 bases in between. For the CDR3, the DNA is TGTGCCACCAGCAGAGGGGTCAACGAGCAGTACTTC. Amino acids: CATSRGVNEQYF.

V usage is TRBV6-5 and J usage is TRBJ1-2; D uncertain. Per germline, CDR1 MNHEY and CDR2 SVGAGI. CDR3 length: 15 amino acids. V lost 0 bases and J 7 bases, leaving 15 bases between the germline ends. The CDR3 region has the DNA TGTGCCAGCAGTTACTCTTCCCATCCCCAGGCTGGCTACACCTTC. It translates to CASSYSSHPQAGYTF.

The chain carries TRBV6-6 and TRBJ1-2; D unresolved. Trimming cost V 6 bases and J 4 bases, with 9 bases left between them. Germline V gene data show CDR1 as MNHNY and CDR2 as SVGAGI (reference sequence). The CDR3 has 12 amino acids. The CDR3 nucleotides are TGTGCCAGCAGCCCCGGGGTCTATGGCTACACCTTC. Its translation is CASSPGVYGYTF.

V gene TRBV6-5 combines with J gene TRBJ1-1; a weak D match, TRBD1 (5 bases). The CDR3 length is 15 residues. Germline CDR1 MNHEY, CDR2 SVGAGI. V lost 7 bases to trimming and J lost 1 base, with 16 bases between them. The CDR3 nucleotides are TGTGCCAGCACCACAAACAGGATAACGAACACTGAAGCTTTCTTT. Amino acids: CASTTNRITNTEAFF.

The rearrangement links TRBV7-3 to TRBJ2-7; D might be TRBD1 (5 bases). Trimming removed 3 bases from V and 3 bases from J, with 36 bases in between. This CDR3 is 22 amino acids long. Germline lookup yields CDR1 SGHTA and CDR2 FQGTGA. The CDR3 nucleotides are TGTGCCAGCAGCTTTCTTCTCCATACGAAAAGACAGTTAGCTACGGGTTACTACGAGCAGTACTTC. Translating gives CASSFLLHTKRQLATGYYEQYF.

This sequence joins TRBV2 and TRBJ2-1, with 9 bases aligning to TRBD2. The CDR3 consists of 14 residues. The V gene's germline CDR1 is SNHLY and CDR2 FYNNEI. V was pared by 7 bases and J by 7 bases, with 8 bases of the junction left unmatched. The CDR3: CASTTGGGVNEQFF. The CDR3, as DNA: TGTGCCAGCACCACGGGCGGGGGGGTTAATGAGCAGTTCTTC.

The chain is built from TRBV29-1 and TRBJ1-1; D unresolved. The CDR3 contains 11 residues. Germline CDR1 reads SQVTM; CDR2 reads ANQGSEA. V was pared by 8 bases and J by 7 bases, with 14 bases between. CDR3 DNA sequence: TGCAGCTCCACCGAGGACGGTGAAGCTTTCTTT. Translating gives CSSTEDGEAFF.

As concerns this clone: The junction differs from germline at one of its ends, possibly a read error. The chain joins TRBV9 to TRBJ2-1, with 7 bases fitting TRBD2. The CDR3 contains 15 residues. The germline V gene encodes CDR1 SGDLS and CDR2 YYNGEE. The CDR3 DNA sequence: TGTGCCAGCACCGAACGGGACTATCCCTATAATGAGCAGTTCTTC. Translation gives CASTERDYPYNEQFF.

The chain employs TRBV5-1 and TRBJ2-1, with D possibly being TRBD2 (6 bases). V lost 0 bases and J 8 bases, leaving 12 bases between the germline ends. Looked up from germline, CDR1 is SGHRS and CDR2 is YFSETQ. This CDR3 spans 14 amino acids. CDR3 loop: CASSLAVSGHEQFF. As DNA, the CDR3 is TGCGCCAGCAGCTTGGCGGTTAGCGGTCATGAGCAGTTCTTC.

This chain links TRBV4-2 with TRBJ2-1; D ambiguous. The V end was cut by 0 bases, the J end by 0 bases, with 9 bases between. Germline lookup yields CDR1 LGHNA and CDR2 YNFKEQ. CDR3 length: 16 residues. This CDR3 reads CASSQERASSYNEQFF. The CDR3 coding sequence is TGTGCCAGCAGCCAAGAACGGGCGAGCTCCTACAATGAGCAGTTCTTC.

The V gene is TRBV6-1, the J gene TRBJ2-3, with D possibly TRBD2 on 6 matching bases. V was cut by 2 bases and J by 1 base, with 19 bases left in between. The germline V gene has CDR1 MNHNS and CDR2 SASEGT. The CDR3 extends over 18 amino acids. DNA of the CDR3: TGTGCCAGCAGTGAACGGGGCGGGGTGGCCTATGGCACAGATACGCAGTATTTT. Translating gives CASSERGGVAYGTDTQYF.

The V gene is TRBV19, the J gene TRBJ2-1; 10 bases are a match to TRBD2. After removal of 3 bases from V and 10 bases from J, the junction contained 9 bases not matched to a gene. This CDR3 is 15 amino acids long. Germline CDR1 and CDR2: LNHDA and SQIVND (reference sequence). The CDR3: CASSIFESGGEEQFF. The CDR3 nucleotides read TGTGCCAGTAGTATCTTCGAGAGCGGGGGGGAGGAGCAGTTCTTC.